Listed here are 24 T cell receptor beta chains from one sample, sequenced in a study of Ad26.COV2.S vaccination and SARS-CoV-2 variants. The assay was immunoSEQ multiplex PCR, and TCRdb's table has in-frame clones only and misses some. The sample shows 350,000 to 450,000 clones, 70% to 90% of them seen only once. Treatment here: 15 to 20 received Ad26.COV2.S at low or high dose, single or two shots; about 5 received placebo; per-sample allocation not given. On day 63 after the first injection, vaccine and placebo recipients gave samples. Specimen: peripheral blood, collected in a trial of Ad26.COV2.S vaccine versus placebo. The receptors shown here come from a person between 18 and 59 years old who received the Ad26.COV2.S COVID-19 vaccine or a placebo.

In this sample, this clone turned up many times. The V and J genes are TRBV5-5 and TRBJ2-5; no firm D call. This CDR3 contains 15 residues. The V gene's germline CDR1 is SGHKS and CDR2 YYEKEE (reference sequence). V lost 7 bases to trimming and J lost 3 bases, with 19 bases between them. The CDR3 DNA sequence: TGTGCCAGCGGAGCTTGGTTTCCAGGCGAAGAGACCCAGTACTTC. This translates into CASGAWFPGEETQYF.

The chain joins TRBV4-3 to TRBJ2-7; D remains ambiguous. V gave up 0 bases and J gave up 2 bases, with 8 bases separating them. Germline-derived CDR1 and CDR2 are LGHNA and YSLEER. There are 14 residues in the CDR3. The CDR3 loop reads CASSQDPRAYEQYF. DNA for the CDR3: TGCGCCAGCAGCCAAGATCCCAGAGCCTACGAGCAGTACTTC.

V gene TRBV5-6 combines with J gene TRBJ2-3, with TRBD1 as a possible D gene (5 bases). In germline, CDR1 is SGHDT, CDR2 YYEEEE. The CDR3 spans 14 residues. V was shortened by 0 bases and J by 2 bases, with 7 bases between the two germline ends. CDR3 loop: CASSLDRITDTQYF. The CDR3, as DNA: TGTGCCAGCAGCTTGGACAGGATCACAGATACGCAGTATTTT. Supplemented by reference TRBV5-6 and TRBJ2-3, the full variable domain reads DAGVTQSPTHLIKTRGQQVTLRCSPKSGHDTVSWYQQALGQGPQFIFQYYEEEERQRGNFPDRFSGHQFPNYSSELNVNALLLGDSALYLCASSLDRITDTQYFGPGTRLTVL.

The rearrangement joins TRBV11-2 to TRBJ1-6; D is unclear. The V end lost 0 bases, the J end lost 10 bases, and 4 bases lay between the germline ends. The CDR3 contains 12 residues. Germline CDR1 SGHAT, CDR2 FQNNGV. Written as DNA, the CDR3 is TGTGCCAGCAGCTTAGACCTATCACCCCTCCACTTT. The encoded protein is CASSLDLSPLHF.

This clone turned up a few times. V usage is TRBV13 and J usage is TRBJ2-2; 15 nucleotides align to TRBD2. With 5 bases clipped from V and 6 bases from J, the junction kept 4 bases outside the gene matches. CDR1 and CDR2 (germline): PRHDT, FYEKMQ (reference sequence). The CDR3 covers 16 residues. CDR3 residues: CASSTRTSGRAGELFF. The CDR3 coding sequence is TGTGCCAGCAGCACCAGGACTAGCGGGAGGGCCGGGGAGCTGTTTTTT.

The chain carries TRBV6-5 and TRBJ1-5, with TRBD1 identical over 8 bases. V lost 6 bases and J lost 5; bases outside the gene matches: 9. CDR3 length equals 15 residues. Germline loops: CDR1 MNHEY, CDR2 SVGAGI. CDR3 protein: CASSRQGQGDQPQHF. CDR3 sequence (DNA): TGTGCCAGCAGCCGACAGGGGCAAGGGGATCAGCCCCAGCATTTT.

This chain joins TRBV9 and TRBJ2-7, with 8 bases fitting TRBD2. The CDR3 loop spans 15 amino acids. CDR1 SGDLS and CDR2 YYNGEE come from the germline V gene. Trimming cost V 5 bases and J 4 bases; bases outside gene matches: 11. For the CDR3, the DNA is TGTGCCAGCAGTCCTCGTGGAAGCGGGAGATACGAGCAGTACTTC. This codes for CASSPRGSGRYEQYF. Supplemented by reference TRBV9 and TRBJ2-7, the full variable domain reads DSGVTQTPKHLITATGQRVTLRCSPRSGDLSVYWYQQSLDQGLQFLIQYYNGEERAKGNILERFSAQQFPDLHSELNLSSLELGDSALYFCASSPRGSGRYEQYFGPGTRLTVT.

Remarks on this clone: The junction and the germline gene differ at one end; a read error may be behind it. V usage is TRBV7-9 and J usage is TRBJ2-7; D is unresolved. Germline assignment: CDR1 SEHNR and CDR2 FQNEAQ (reference sequence). The CDR3 has 12 amino acids. CDR3 sequence: CASSSALYEQYF. CDR3 nucleotides: TGTGCCAGCAGCTCCGCCCTCTACGAACAGTACTTC.

The V call is TRBV24-1, the J call TRBJ1-2; 7 nucleotides align to TRBD1. The junction had 1 base not matched to a gene; V was cut back by 4 bases and J by 0 bases. Germline lookup yields CDR1 KGHDR and CDR2 SFDVKD. The CDR3 consists of 14 residues. In DNA form, the CDR3 reads TGTGCCACCAGTGAAACAGGGGCTAACTATGGCTACACCTTC. Its translation is CATSETGANYGYTF.

The genes are TRBV3-1 (or the pseudogene TRBV3-2) and TRBJ2-1; possible D gene TRBD2, 6 bases. Per germline, CDR1 LGHDT and CDR2 YNNKEL (reference sequence). The CDR3 sequence is 18 residues long. V shed 0 bases and J shed 0 bases, with 15 bases lying between them. CDR3 in amino acids: CASSQDQGAGSSYNEQFF. CDR3 nucleotide sequence: TGTGCCAGCAGCCAAGATCAAGGTGCGGGGAGCTCCTACAATGAGCAGTTCTTC.

The V gene is TRBV20-1, the J gene TRBJ1-1; D call uncertain. V was clipped by 5 bases and J by 5 bases, with 9 bases between them. CDR3 size: 11 residues. Per the germline V gene, CDR1 is DFQATT and CDR2 is SNEGSKA (reference sequence). CDR3 protein: CSAVGGTEAFF. As DNA, the CDR3 is TGCAGTGCTGTGGGTGGGACTGAAGCTTTCTTT.

The V gene is TRBV7-2, the J gene TRBJ2-3, with D tentatively TRBD2 (5 bases). Looked up from germline, CDR1 is SGHTA and CDR2 is FQGNSA. Trimming left V 1 base short and J 2 bases short, with 7 bases between. The CDR3 runs 14 residues. The DNA of the CDR3 is TGTGCCAGCAGCTTAGGGCGGGCCACAGATACGCAGTATTTT. It codes for CASSLGRATDTQYF. The whole variable domain, remainder taken from reference TRBV7-2 and TRBJ2-3, is GAGVSQSPSNKVTEKGKDVELRCDPISGHTALYWYRQSLGQGLEFLIYFQGNSAPDKSGLPSDRFSAERTGGSVSTLTIQRTQQEDSAVYLCASSLGRATDTQYFGPGTRLTVL.

The V and J genes are TRBV6-2 or TRBV6-3 and TRBJ1-1; D gene unclear. The CDR3 runs 15 residues. From germline, CDR1 is MNHEY and CDR2 SVGEGT. V lost 6 bases to trimming and J lost 0 bases, with 14 bases between them. The CDR3 spells CASSPVRWLNTEAFF. In DNA form, the CDR3 reads TGTGCCAGCAGCCCCGTTAGGTGGCTGAACACTGAAGCTTTCTTT.

V usage is TRBV5-1 and J usage is TRBJ1-6; 10 nucleotides match TRBD1. Germline V gene sequence: CDR1 SGHRS, CDR2 YFSETQ. With V trimmed by 3 bases and J by 7 bases, 7 bases remained unmatched. This CDR3 region has 16 residues. The CDR3 loop is CASSWEGQGRNSPLHF. The CDR3 region has the DNA TGCGCCAGCAGCTGGGAGGGACAGGGGAGAAATTCACCCCTCCACTTT.

The V and J genes are TRBV6-5 and TRBJ2-5, with D maybe TRBD1 (6 bases). The CDR3 is 15 residues long. Germline lookup yields CDR1 MNHEY and CDR2 SVGAGI. Deletions cut 7 bases from V and 2 bases from J, with 17 bases between. The CDR3 sequence: CASTPLWTEQETQYF. The CDR3 DNA is TGTGCCAGCACCCCCCTCTGGACAGAGCAAGAGACCCAGTACTTC.

V and J are TRBV2 and TRBJ2-4; the match to TRBD1 covers 7 bases. V lost 5 bases and J lost 0; bases outside the gene matches: 25. The CDR3 is 22 residues long. The germline V gene encodes CDR1 SNHLY and CDR2 FYNNEI. CDR3 sequence reads: CASSIPEDWTGKALLAKNIQYF. The CDR3 bases are TGTGCCAGCAGTATCCCCGAAGATTGGACAGGAAAGGCACTTCTAGCCAAAAACATTCAGTACTTC.

This clone occurred a few times. In DNA, the CDR3 is TGCGCCAGCAGCCCCCTCTTCTTGGGGGGCTTCGCCTACGAGCAGTACTTC. This sequence encodes CASSPLFLGGFAYEQYF. The chain joins TRBV4-1 to TRBJ2-7; D may be TRBD1 or TRBD2 (6 bases each). V lost 4 bases and J lost 2, with 21 bases in between. The CDR3 loop spans 17 amino acids. Germline V CDR1 and CDR2: MGHRA, YSYEKL.

The chain recombines TRBV24-1 with TRBJ2-1; 8 nucleotides align to TRBD2. The V gene's germline CDR1 is KGHDR and CDR2 SFDVKD. The CDR3 runs 14 residues. V shed 10 bases, J shed 3 bases, and the junction held 7 bases outside the gene matches. CDR3 DNA: TGTGCCACGGCGGGGGGCTCCGTCTACAATGAGCAGTTCTTC. It specifies CATAGGSVYNEQFF.

The genes are TRBV5-1 and TRBJ2-2; D is uncertain. Per germline, CDR1 SGHRS and CDR2 YFSETQ. The CDR3 is made up of 16 amino acids. Trimming left V 4 bases short and J 3 bases short, with 16 bases between. This chain's CDR3 is CASSPGQGRDTGELFF. CDR3 sequence (DNA): TGCGCCAGCAGCCCGGGCCAAGGAAGGGACACCGGGGAGCTGTTTTTT.

This clone was detected only a few times. CDR3 nucleotides: TGTGCCAGCAGCAGGACAGGGGGAACTGAAAAACTGTTTTTT. Amino acids: CASSRTGGTEKLFF. The chain recombines TRBV11-2 with TRBJ1-4; TRBD1 aligns across 10 bases. Germline V gene lookup returns CDR1 SGHAT and CDR2 FQNNGV. The J segment lost 7 bases and the V segment lost 5 bases, leaving 4 bases of the junction unmatched. The CDR3 is 14 amino acids.

This chain connects TRBV7-6 to TRBJ2-7; 11 positions match TRBD2. CDR3 size: 19 residues. With V trimmed by 1 base and J by 2 bases, 13 bases remained unmatched. Per the germline V gene, CDR1 is SGHVS and CDR2 is FNYEAQ. The chain's CDR3 is CASSLGPGLAVTAAYEQYF. CDR3 nucleotides: TGTGCCAGCAGCTTAGGACCGGGACTAGCGGTTACCGCCGCCTACGAGCAGTACTTC.

The CDR3 region is CASSRQGFNEKLFF. In DNA, the CDR3 is TGTGCCAGCAGCCGCCAGGGTTTTAATGAAAAACTGTTTTTT. The rearrangement links TRBV11-2 to TRBJ1-4, with D tentatively TRBD1 (5 bases). The CDR3 sequence is 14 residues long. V was trimmed by 5 bases and J by 4 bases, leaving 11 bases between them. Germline V lookup: CDR1 SGHAT, CDR2 FQNNGV.

This rearrangement joins TRBV30 to TRBJ2-7, with 13 bases fitting TRBD2. The CDR3 is made up of 18 amino acids. V lost 3 bases, J lost 0 bases, and 11 bases stayed unmatched. CDR1 is GTSNPN and CDR2 is SVGIG in the germline V gene (reference sequence). Written as DNA, the CDR3 is TGTGCCTGGAGATCCGGGACTAGCGGGGAGAAAAGCTCCTACGAGCAGTACTTC. The encoded protein is CAWRSGTSGEKSSYEQYF.

V usage is TRBV18 and J usage is TRBJ1-2; D call uncertain. The CDR3 extends over 13 amino acids. The V gene's germline CDR1 is KGHSH and CDR2 LQKENI. Trimming left V 2 bases short and J 2 bases short, with 6 bases between. The CDR3 protein is CASSPAENYGYTF. Here the CDR3 DNA reads TGTGCCAGCTCACCAGCTGAAAACTATGGCTACACCTTC.